This TCR beta chain was identified during a study of cytomegalovirus exposure and HLA in healthy donors. The PCR was carried out with 60 Vbeta primers and 13 Jbeta primers. Repertoires were generated with immunoSEQ multiplex PCR, while TCRdb's copy carries only in-frame clones and drops some. The specimen's table records approximately 96,000 clones. CDR1 is LNHDA and CDR2 is SQIVND in the germline V gene (reference sequence). This CDR3 has 13 amino acids. Trimming took 9 bases from V and 1 from J, leaving 12 bases between them. Sequencing was done on a sample of PBMCs. This chain connects TRBV19 to TRBJ1-1, with D possibly TRBD1 on 6 matching bases. The sequence was obtained from a girl aged 10-17 years in good health and CMV-seropositive. CDR3 nucleotide sequence: TGTGCCAGCGACGCGACAGGGAACACTGAAGCTTTCTTT. This codes for CASDATGNTEAFF.